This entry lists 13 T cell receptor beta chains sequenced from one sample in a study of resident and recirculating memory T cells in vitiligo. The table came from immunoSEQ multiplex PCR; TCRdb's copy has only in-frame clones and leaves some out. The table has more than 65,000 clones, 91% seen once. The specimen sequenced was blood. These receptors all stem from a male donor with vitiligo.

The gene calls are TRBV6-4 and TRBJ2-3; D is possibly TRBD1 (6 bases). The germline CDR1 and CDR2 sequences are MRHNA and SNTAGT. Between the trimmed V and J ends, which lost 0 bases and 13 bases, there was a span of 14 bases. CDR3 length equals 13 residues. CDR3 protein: CASSDSPQGSKYF. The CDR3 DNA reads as TGTGCCAGCAGTGACTCGCCCCAGGGGTCTAAGTATTTT.

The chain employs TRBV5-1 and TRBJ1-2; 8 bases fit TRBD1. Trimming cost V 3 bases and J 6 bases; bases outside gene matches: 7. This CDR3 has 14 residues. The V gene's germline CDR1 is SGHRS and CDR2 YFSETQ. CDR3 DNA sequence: TGCGCCAGCAGCTCTATGGCAGGGGGCGATGGCTACACCTTC. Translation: CASSSMAGGDGYTF.

CDR3 sequence reads: CASSSPGSGTEAFF. Here the CDR3 DNA reads TGTGCCAGCAGCTCCCCCGGGTCTGGCACTGAAGCTTTCTTT. The chain carries TRBV7-9 and TRBJ1-1; D unresolved. CDR3 length: 14 amino acids. The germline gives CDR1 SEHNR, CDR2 FQNEAQ (reference sequence). V was pared by 4 bases and J by 4 bases, with 13 bases between. The full variable domain, in which reference TRBV7-9 and TRBJ1-1 provide the parts outside the CDR3, is DTGVSQNPRHKITKRGQNVTFRCDPISEHNRLYWYRQTLGQGPEFLTYFQNEAQLEKSRLLSDRFSAERPKGSFSTLEIQRTEQGDSAMYLCASSSPGSGTEAFFGQGTRLTVV.

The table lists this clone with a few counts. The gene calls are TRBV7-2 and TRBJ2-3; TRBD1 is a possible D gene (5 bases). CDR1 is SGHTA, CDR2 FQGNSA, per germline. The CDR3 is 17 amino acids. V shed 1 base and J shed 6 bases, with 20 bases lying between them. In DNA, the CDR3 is TGTGCCAGCAGCTTAGTTGGGGCCGGGCGCCCCACGGATACGCAGTATTTT. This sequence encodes CASSLVGAGRPTDTQYF.

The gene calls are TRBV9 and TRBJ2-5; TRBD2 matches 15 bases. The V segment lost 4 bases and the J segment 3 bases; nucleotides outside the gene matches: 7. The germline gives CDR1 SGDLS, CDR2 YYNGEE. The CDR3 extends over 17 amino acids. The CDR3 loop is CASSPRTSGGAKETQYF. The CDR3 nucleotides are TGTGCCAGCAGCCCGAGGACTAGCGGGGGGGCTAAAGAGACCCAGTACTTC.

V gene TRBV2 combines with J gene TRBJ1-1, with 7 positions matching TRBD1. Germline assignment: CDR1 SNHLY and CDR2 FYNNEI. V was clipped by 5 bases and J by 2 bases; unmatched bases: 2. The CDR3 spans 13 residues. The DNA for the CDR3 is TGTGCCAGCAGTAGACAGGGCAACACTGAAGCTTTCTTT. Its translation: CASSRQGNTEAFF. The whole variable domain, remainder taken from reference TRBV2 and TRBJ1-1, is EPEVTQTPSHQVTQMGQEVILRCVPISNHLYFYWYRQILGQKVEFLVSFYNNEISEKSEIFDDQFSVERPDGSNFTLKIRSTKLEDSAMYFCASSRQGNTEAFFGQGTRLTVV.

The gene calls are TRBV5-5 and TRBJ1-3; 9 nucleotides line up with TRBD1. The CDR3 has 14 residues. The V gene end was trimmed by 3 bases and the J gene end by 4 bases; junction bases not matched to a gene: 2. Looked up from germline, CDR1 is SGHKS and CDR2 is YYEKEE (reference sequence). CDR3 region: CASSWTGEGNTIYF. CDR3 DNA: TGTGCCAGCAGCTGGACAGGGGAAGGAAACACCATATATTTT.

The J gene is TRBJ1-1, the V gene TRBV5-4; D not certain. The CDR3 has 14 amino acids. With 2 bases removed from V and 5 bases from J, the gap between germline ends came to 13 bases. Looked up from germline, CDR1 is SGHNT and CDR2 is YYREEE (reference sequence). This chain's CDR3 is CASSFSGGGTEAFF. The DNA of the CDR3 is TGTGCCAGCAGCTTCTCAGGAGGTGGGACTGAAGCTTTCTTT. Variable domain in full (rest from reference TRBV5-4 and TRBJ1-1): ETGVTQSPTHLIKTRGQQVTLRCSSQSGHNTVSWYQQALGQGPQFIFQYYREEENGRGNFPPRFSGLQFPNYSSELNVNALELDDSALYLCASSFSGGGTEAFFGQGTRLTVV.

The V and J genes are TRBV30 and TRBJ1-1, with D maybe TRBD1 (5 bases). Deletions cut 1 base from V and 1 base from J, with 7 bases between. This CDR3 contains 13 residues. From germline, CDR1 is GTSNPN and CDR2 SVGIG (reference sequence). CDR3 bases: TGTGCCTGGAGTGGACAGCCGAACACTGAAGCTTTCTTT. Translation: CAWSGQPNTEAFF. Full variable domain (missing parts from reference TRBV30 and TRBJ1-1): SQTIHQWPATLVQPVGSPLSLECTVEGTSNPNLYWYRQAAGRGLQLLFYSVGIGQISSEVPQNLSASRPQDRQFILSSKKLLLSDSGFYLCAWSGQPNTEAFFGQGTRLTVV.

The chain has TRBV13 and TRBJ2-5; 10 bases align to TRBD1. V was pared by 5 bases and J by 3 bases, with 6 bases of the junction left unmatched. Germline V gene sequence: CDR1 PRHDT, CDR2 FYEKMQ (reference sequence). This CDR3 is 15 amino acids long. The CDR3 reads CASSASGTGEETQYF. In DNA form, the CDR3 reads TGTGCCAGCAGCGCCTCCGGGACAGGGGAAGAGACCCAGTACTTC.

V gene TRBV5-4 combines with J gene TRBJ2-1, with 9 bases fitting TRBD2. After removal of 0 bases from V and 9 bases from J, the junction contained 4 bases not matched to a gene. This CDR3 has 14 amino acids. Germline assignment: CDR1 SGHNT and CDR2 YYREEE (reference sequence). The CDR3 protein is CASSLDSGGFEQFF. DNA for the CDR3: TGTGCCAGCAGCTTGGATAGCGGGGGCTTTGAGCAGTTCTTC.

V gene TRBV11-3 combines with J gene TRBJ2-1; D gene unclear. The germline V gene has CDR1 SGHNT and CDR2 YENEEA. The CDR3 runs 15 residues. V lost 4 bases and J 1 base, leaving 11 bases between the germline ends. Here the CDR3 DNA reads TGTGCCAGCAGCTGCGGTGGAAGGTCCTACAATGAGCAGTTCTTC. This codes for CASSCGGRSYNEQFF.

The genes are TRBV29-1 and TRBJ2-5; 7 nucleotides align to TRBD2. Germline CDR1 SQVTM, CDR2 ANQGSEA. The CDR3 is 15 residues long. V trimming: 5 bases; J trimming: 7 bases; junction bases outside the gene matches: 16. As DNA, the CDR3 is TGCAGCGTTCTCCTAGGGGACCCGGTAGCGGGGACCCAGTACTTC. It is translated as CSVLLGDPVAGTQYF.